These 14 T cell receptor beta chains were sequenced from one sample in a study of human T cells and chemical hapten exposure. MiXCR was run by TCRdb on the RACE reads, yielding one entry per CDR3 protein. This table holds about 94,000 distinct CDR3 sequences, about a tenth found once. Time point noted: patch test 2, 6 weeks after DPC sensitization. The treatment is: therapeutic diphenylcyclopropenone sensitization with weekly scalp DPC. Source: whole blood, taken in connection with sensitization to the hapten diphenylcyclopropenone (DPC). The receptors were sampled from a woman aged 40 to 50 with alopecia areata. Some clones in this sample may be carry-over from other donors' samples.

This clonotype was observed many times. The V and J genes are TRBV9 and TRBJ2-1; 7 bases are shared with TRBD2. J gave up 0 bases and V 0 bases, and 6 bases lay outside the gene matches. This CDR3 comprises 17 residues. Germline V gene lookup returns CDR1 SGDLS and CDR2 YYNGEE. CDR3 nucleotides: TGTGCCAGCAGCGTAGGGTGGGCTAGCGGCTCCTACAATGAGCAGTTCTTC. This gives the protein CASSVGWASGSYNEQFF.

This clonotype was detected many times. V usage is TRBV4-2 and J usage is TRBJ2-3; D is undetermined. Looked up from germline, CDR1 is LGHNA and CDR2 is YNFKEQ. The CDR3 runs 13 residues. Between the trimmed V and J ends, which lost 3 bases and 1 base, there was a span of 5 bases. The CDR3, as DNA: TGTGCCAGCAGCCACTTAGGCACAGATACGCAGTATTTT. Its translation: CASSHLGTDTQYF.

The gene calls are TRBV4-2 and TRBJ1-2; maybe TRBD1 (5 bases). V lost 0 bases to trimming and J lost 4 bases, with 12 bases between them. The V gene's germline CDR1 is LGHNA and CDR2 YNFKEQ. This CDR3 region has 15 residues. The chain's CDR3 is CASSQEPGVGYGYTF. The CDR3 nucleotides are TGTGCCAGCAGCCAAGAACCGGGGGTCGGCTATGGCTACACCTTC.

The chain's CDR3 is CASSEGLHNEQFF. The CDR3 bases are TGTGCCAGCAGTGAAGGACTTCACAATGAGCAGTTCTTC. The gene calls are TRBV6-1 and TRBJ2-1; unclear D gene. The CDR3 covers 13 residues. V lost 1 base and J 5 bases, leaving 6 bases between the germline ends. Germline-derived CDR1 and CDR2 are MNHNS and SASEGT.

The table lists this clonotype with a few counts. The genes are TRBV3-1 and TRBJ1-6; D is unresolved. The V end was cut by 1 base, the J end by 6 bases, with 16 bases between. CDR3 length: 17 amino acids. Germline V gene data show CDR1 as LGHDT and CDR2 as YNNKEL (reference sequence). CDR3 amino acids: CASSQAGVWDFNSPLHF. CDR3 bases: TGTGCCAGCAGCCAAGCCGGAGTCTGGGATTTTAATTCACCCCTCCACTTT.

This clonotype was observed many times. The J gene is TRBJ1-1, the V gene TRBV7-8; possibly TRBD1 for D (6 bases). Germline-derived CDR1 and CDR2 are SGHVS and FQNEAQ. Trimming stripped 3 bases from V and 4 bases from J, with 18 bases between. The CDR3 sequence is 16 residues long. The CDR3 sequence is CASSLAGGAQATEAFF. In DNA, the CDR3 is TGTGCCAGCAGCTTGGCGGGGGGGGCGCAGGCCACTGAAGCTTTCTTT.

This rearrangement joins TRBV7-2 to TRBJ2-1; D is unclear. Germline lookup yields CDR1 SGHTA and CDR2 FQGNSA. The CDR3 runs to 16 residues. The V end was cut by 1 base, the J end by 0 bases, with 10 bases between. In DNA form, the CDR3 reads TGTGCCAGCAGCTTAGGATACAGTGACTCCTACAATGAGCAGTTCTTC. Translation: CASSLGYSDSYNEQFF.

This clonotype was detected many times. The chain combines TRBV5-4 with TRBJ2-1; 7 bases are a match to TRBD2. The CDR3 is 18 residues long. The junction had 12 bases not matched to a gene; V was cut back by 0 bases and J by 3 bases. The germline gives CDR1 SGHNT, CDR2 YYREEE (reference sequence). The CDR3: CASSLGAGVSSGYNEQFF. In DNA form, the CDR3 reads TGTGCCAGCAGCTTGGGGGCGGGAGTAAGTTCAGGCTACAATGAGCAGTTCTTC.

This rearrangement joins TRBV9 to TRBJ2-5; TRBD2 agrees at 11 bases. The CDR3 spans 16 residues. V dropped 3 bases and J dropped 4; count of bases not matched to a gene: 8. Germline V gives CDR1 SGDLS, CDR2 YYNGEE. The CDR3: CASSASAGTSGETQYF. The CDR3 DNA sequence: TGTGCCAGCAGCGCCTCCGCCGGGACTAGCGGAGAGACCCAGTACTTC.

This clonotype was seen at least ten times. V and J are TRBV6-5 and TRBJ1-4, with D maybe TRBD1 (6 bases). The CDR3 extends over 14 amino acids. V gave up 8 bases and J gave up 0 bases, with 10 bases separating them. In germline, CDR1 is MNHEY, CDR2 SVGAGI. The CDR3 region has the DNA TGTGCCAGCGCAGGGGCTGCAACTAATGAAAAACTGTTTTTT. Residues: CASAGAATNEKLFF.

This clonotype has only a few counts. This chain links TRBV28 with TRBJ2-2; D gene uncertain. The germline V and J ends were trimmed by 6 bases and 5 bases, with 4 bases remaining between them. The germline V gene has CDR1 MDHEN and CDR2 SYDVKM. The CDR3 loop spans 11 amino acids. CDR3: CASRITGELFF. The CDR3 DNA sequence: TGTGCCAGCAGAATAACCGGGGAGCTGTTTTTT.

The genes are TRBV7-3 and TRBJ1-1; no definite D call. CDR3 length: 13 residues. V was shortened by 5 bases and J by 0 bases, with 7 bases between the two germline ends. Germline V gives CDR1 SGHTA, CDR2 FQGTGA. The CDR3 DNA sequence: TGTGCCAGCAGCGCTGGGATGAACACTGAAGCTTTCTTT. Its translation: CASSAGMNTEAFF.

The chain is built from TRBV28 and TRBJ2-7; no definite D call. The CDR3 extends over 13 amino acids. The V end was cut by 3 bases, the J end by 0 bases, with 6 bases between. The germline CDR1 and CDR2 sequences are MDHEN and SYDVKM. The CDR3 DNA is TGTGCCAGCAGTTTCTTTACCTCCTACGAGCAGTACTTC. Residues: CASSFFTSYEQYF.

This chain links TRBV28 with TRBJ1-2; 10 nucleotides match TRBD1. The V segment lost 2 bases and the J segment 5 bases; nucleotides outside the gene matches: 8. This CDR3 contains 16 residues. Germline CDR1 reads MDHEN; CDR2 reads SYDVKM. In DNA, the CDR3 is TGTGCCAGCAGTTTAGGGACAGGGGACTTTCTTTATGGCTACACCTTC. This gives the protein CASSLGTGDFLYGYTF.